Following are 20 T cell receptor beta chains from one sample sequenced in a study of blood T cell repertoires in COVID-19. Only in-frame clones appear in the TCRdb table, and some are missing; sequencing was by immunoSEQ multiplex PCR. This sample has 190,000 or so clones, with approximately 81% found just once. Source material: PBMCs or T cells enriched from blood (not recorded which). The receptors here all came from a middle-aged man who had recovered from COVID-19.

CDR3 protein: CASSDIATMRAFF. The CDR3 nucleotides read TGCGCCAGCAGTGACATCGCGACTATGAGAGCTTTCTTT. The chain couples TRBV10-1 to TRBJ1-1; D uncertain. The germline V gene has CDR1 WNHNN and CDR2 SYGVQD (reference sequence). The CDR3 extends over 13 amino acids. Trimming cost V 3 bases and J 10 bases, with 15 bases left between them.

The chain joins TRBV6-5 to TRBJ1-5; D might be TRBD1 (5 bases). V was shortened by 7 bases and J by 3 bases, with 13 bases between the two germline ends. CDR3 length: 14 amino acids. Germline assignment: CDR1 MNHEY and CDR2 SVGAGI. CDR3 nucleotide sequence: TGTGCCAGCACCTCGGGACTTAACAATCAGCCCCAGCATTTT. Protein product: CASTSGLNNQPQHF.

This sequence joins TRBV19 and TRBJ1-2; 9 nucleotides line up with TRBD1. J was trimmed by 5 bases and V by 3 bases; bases with no gene match: 7. CDR1 LNHDA and CDR2 SQIVND come from the germline V gene (reference sequence). The CDR3 has 15 residues. The CDR3 DNA is TGTGCCAGTAGTATTGGGGACAGGGCGGGATATGGCTACACCTTC. Protein: CASSIGDRAGYGYTF.

About this clone itself: Other DNA variants within this sample encode the same CDR3. This rearrangement joins TRBV18 to TRBJ2-2, with D tentatively TRBD1 (5 bases). Trimming left V 1 base short and J 1 base short, with 7 bases between. The CDR3 sequence is 15 residues long. Per germline, CDR1 KGHSH and CDR2 LQKENI. The CDR3 DNA is TGTGCCAGCTCACCACGCCAGGGGAACACCGGGGAGCTGTTTTTT. Protein: CASSPRQGNTGELFF.

V usage is TRBV27 and J usage is TRBJ2-7; D is possibly TRBD2 (6 bases). V lost 6 bases, J lost 3 bases, and 12 bases lay in between. This CDR3 has 13 residues. In germline, CDR1 is MNHEY, CDR2 SMNVEV (reference sequence). The DNA of the CDR3 is TGTGCCAGCAGCCCCGGGACTTACTACGAGCAGTACTTC. Translated: CASSPGTYYEQYF.

The chain couples TRBV29-1 to TRBJ1-1, with 7 bases aligning to TRBD1. The CDR3 runs 12 residues. Germline-derived CDR1 and CDR2 are SQVTM and ANQGSEA. J gave up 1 base and V 7 bases, and 3 bases lay outside the gene matches. This chain's CDR3 is CSGDRQNTEAFF. The CDR3 coding sequence is TGCAGCGGGGACAGACAGAACACTGAAGCTTTCTTT.

The chain has TRBV27 and TRBJ2-5; D is unclear. Between the trimmed V and J ends, which lost 5 bases and 7 bases, there was a span of 17 bases. CDR3 length equals 14 residues. The germline gives CDR1 MNHEY, CDR2 SMNVEV (reference sequence). The chain's CDR3 is CASSAVPRFGTQYF. CDR3 nucleotide sequence: TGTGCCAGCAGTGCGGTGCCTCGGTTTGGGACCCAGTACTTC.

The chain employs TRBV28 and TRBJ1-1, with a tentative D call TRBD1 (5 bases). CDR1 and CDR2 (germline): MDHEN, SYDVKM. This CDR3 spans 11 amino acids. V lost 2 bases, J lost 8 bases, and 6 bases lay in between. CDR3 nucleotide sequence: TGTGCCAGCAGTTTAAAGGGGGAAGCTTTCTTT. Amino acids: CASSLKGEAFF.

The genes are TRBV5-5 and TRBJ2-7; 7 nucleotides align to TRBD2. Germline V gives CDR1 SGHKS, CDR2 YYEKEE (reference sequence). Trimming removed 1 base from V and 1 base from J; junction bases left unmatched: 11. CDR3 length: 17 residues. This chain's CDR3 is CASSLSEGSGLSYEQYF. The CDR3 coding sequence is TGTGCCAGCAGCTTGTCTGAAGGTAGCGGGCTTTCCTACGAGCAGTACTTC.

This clone was counted only a few times. The chain is built from TRBV2 and TRBJ2-3; D possibly corresponds to TRBD2 (6 bases). Germline CDR1 is SNHLY and CDR2 is FYNNEI. V shed 8 bases and J shed 2 bases, with 11 bases lying between them. The CDR3 covers 13 residues. CDR3 protein: CASRRGTTDTQYF. The CDR3 bases are TGTGCCAGCCGGCGGGGAACCACAGATACGCAGTATTTT.

The chain employs TRBV29-1 and TRBJ1-2, with a tentative D call TRBD1 (6 bases). The CDR3 runs to 13 residues. The germline CDR1 and CDR2 sequences are SQVTM and ANQGSEA. V was cut by 6 bases and J by 2 bases, with 13 bases left in between. CDR3 residues: CSVGNRENYGYTF. The DNA for the CDR3 is TGCAGCGTCGGGAACAGGGAGAACTATGGCTACACCTTC.

This chain uses TRBV30 with TRBJ1-3; TRBD1 matches at 10 bases. The germline V gene has CDR1 GTSNPN and CDR2 SVGIG (reference sequence). This CDR3 comprises 15 residues. J lost 3 bases, V lost 1 base, and 3 bases had no gene match. The CDR3 loop is CAWSGGTGVGNTIYF. The CDR3 nucleotides are TGTGCCTGGAGTGGAGGGACAGGGGTTGGAAACACCATATATTTT. Variable domain in full (rest from reference TRBV30 and TRBJ1-3): SQTIHQWPATLVQPVGSPLSLECTVEGTSNPNLYWYRQAAGRGLQLLFYSVGIGQISSEVPQNLSASRPQDRQFILSSKKLLLSDSGFYLCAWSGGTGVGNTIYFGEGSWLTVV.

This clone was observed a handful of times. Written as DNA, the CDR3 is TGTGCCAGCAGCCAGCGGACTGGGGGGAGGACTACGGATGAGCAGTTCTTC. It encodes CASSQRTGGRTTDEQFF. The gene calls are TRBV3-1 (or the pseudogene TRBV3-2) and TRBJ2-1, with D possibly matching TRBD2 (6 bases). CDR3 length: 17 residues. Germline CDR1 LGHDT, CDR2 YNNKEL (reference sequence). V was pared by 3 bases and J by 8 bases, with 23 bases between.

The rearrangement joins TRBV19 to TRBJ1-2; 7 bases map to TRBD1. CDR1 and CDR2 (germline): LNHDA, SQIVND (reference sequence). With V trimmed by 7 bases and J by 9 bases, 20 bases remained unmatched. CDR3 length equals 16 residues. CDR3 nucleotides: TGTGCCAGTACCAGTATAACCCTCGACAGGGAGCGTAGCTACACCTTC. Translated, it gives CASTSITLDRERSYTF.

The chain employs TRBV4-3 and TRBJ2-7; 13 bases are a match to TRBD2. In germline, CDR1 is LGHNA, CDR2 YSLEER. The CDR3 is made up of 17 amino acids. Trimming took 1 base from V and 4 from J; bases not matched to a gene: 7. CDR3 coding DNA: TGCGCCAGCAGCCAAGGGGACGGGACTAGCGGGATATACGAGCAGTACTTC. It specifies CASSQGDGTSGIYEQYF.

The rearrangement uses TRBV6-5 and TRBJ2-7; 8 positions match TRBD1. Looked up from germline, CDR1 is MNHEY and CDR2 is SVGAGI. The trim removed 6 bases at V and 5 bases at J, leaving 12 bases unmatched. There are 15 residues in the CDR3. CDR3 amino acids: CASSLPGGSAHEQYF. As DNA, the CDR3 is TGTGCCAGCAGCCTCCCAGGGGGCTCGGCTCACGAGCAGTACTTC.

The chain has TRBV5-8 and TRBJ2-7; 8 nucleotides agree with TRBD1. The V gene's germline CDR1 is SGHTS and CDR2 YDEGEE. The CDR3 consists of 16 residues. V trimming: 1 base; J trimming: 2 bases; junction bases outside the gene matches: 8. Here the CDR3 DNA reads TGTGCCAGCAGCTTGTCCACAAACAGGGGGGCCTACGAGCAGTACTTC. This codes for CASSLSTNRGAYEQYF.

The chain employs TRBV21-1 and TRBJ2-7; TRBD1, the table's D call, was not compared with the DNA. TRBV21-1 is classified as a pseudogene. The length of the CDR3 is 18 residues. CDR3 DNA: TGTGCCAGCAGCAAAGAATGGGCGGCAGGGTTTCCCTCCTACGAGCAGTACTTC. Translation gives CASSKEWAAGFPSYEQYF.

The chain joins TRBV5-1 to TRBJ2-4; 10 bases line up with TRBD2. V trimming: 5 bases; J trimming: 13 bases; junction bases outside the gene matches: 9. The germline gives CDR1 SGHRS, CDR2 YFSETQ. This CDR3 contains 13 residues. CDR3 sequence reads: CASRDNSGRLQYF. The DNA of the CDR3 is TGCGCCAGCAGGGATAATAGCGGGAGGTTACAGTACTTC. Supplemented by reference TRBV5-1 and TRBJ2-4, the full variable domain reads KAGVTQTPRYLIKTRGQQVTLSCSPISGHRSVSWYQQTPGQGLQFLFEYFSETQRNKGNFPGRFSGRQFSNSRSEMNVSTLELGDSALYLCASRDNSGRLQYFGAGTRLSVL.

V gene TRBV18 combines with J gene TRBJ2-7; D possibly corresponds to TRBD1 (6 bases). Germline CDR1 is KGHSH and CDR2 is LQKENI. V lost 2 bases and J 7 bases, leaving 9 bases between the germline ends. The CDR3 loop spans 12 amino acids. CDR3 DNA: TGTGCCAGCTCACCAAGGGGGTGGGAGCAGTACTTC. Translated: CASSPRGWEQYF.